A selection of T cell receptor beta chains follows, all from one sample in a study of blood T cell repertoires in COVID-19. Sequenced by immunoSEQ multiplex PCR; TCRdb stores in-frame clones only, minus some. There are roughly 190,000 clones in the sample; approximately 88% occur only once, and 3.2% lies in the top ten. Sequencing used PBMCs or T cells enriched from blood (not recorded which). The receptors derive from a woman aged 30 to 39 who had recovered from COVID-19. Each CDR3 is given with its conserved first and last residue. The D gene is left open where the match is weak. Size is stated for part of the rows, as once, few or many counts, or as a class when the clone is expanded.

v_call	clone_size	d_call	j_call	cdr3_aa	cdr3_nt
TRBV29-1	.	TRBD1	TRBJ1-4	CSVLGTGNEKLFF	TGCAGCGTTTTGGGGACAGGCAATGAAAAACTGTTTTTT
TRBV28	.	TRBD1	TRBJ1-4	CASSTRGWNEKLFF	TGTGCCAGCAGTACCAGGGGGTGGAATGAAAAACTGTTTTTT
TRBV28	.	.	TRBJ1-5	CASSLNSNSNQPQHF	TGTGCCAGCAGTTTGAACAGCAATAGCAATCAGCCCCAGCATTTT
TRBV3-1/TRBV3-2	.	TRBD2	TRBJ2-5	CAAALAGQYQETQYF	TGTGCTGCGGCACTAGCGGGACAGTACCAAGAGACCCAGTACTTC
TRBV28	.	TRBD2	TRBJ2-7	CATGTSFYEQYF	TGTGCCACCGGGACTAGTTTTTACGAGCAGTACTTC
TRBV7-3	.	.	TRBJ2-7	CASSLTGFDEQYF	TGTGCCAGCAGCTTAACGGGCTTTGACGAGCAGTACTTC
TRBV11-3	.	.	TRBJ2-5	CASSHGGSEETQYF	TGTGCCAGCAGCCATGGCGGGTCTGAAGAGACCCAGTACTTC
TRBV3-1/TRBV3-2	.	.	TRBJ2-3	CASSHRLGTDTQYF	TGTGCCAGCAGCCACCGACTAGGAACAGATACGCAGTATTTT
TRBV2	.	TRBD2	TRBJ2-5	CASIAWTSGKETQYF	TGTGCCAGCATAGCCTGGACTAGCGGGAAAGAGACCCAGTACTTC
TRBV4-1	.	TRBD2	TRBJ2-1	CASSLVVAGGQSYNEQFF	TGCGCCAGCAGCCTCGTGGTAGCGGGAGGACAATCCTACAATGAGCAGTTCTTC
TRBV11-3	.	.	TRBJ2-1	CASSLRGGGSGSNEQFF	TGTGCCAGCAGCTTAAGGGGGGGAGGTTCCGGGAGCAATGAGCAGTTCTTC
TRBV6-5	once	.	TRBJ1-1	CASLYRVLEGTEAFF	TGTGCCAGCTTGTACAGGGTCCTTGAGGGAACTGAAGCTTTCTTT
TRBV5-1	.	.	TRBJ2-2	CASGLQANTGELFF	TGCGCCAGCGGCCTACAGGCAAACACCGGGGAGCTGTTTTTT
TRBV5-4	.	TRBD2	TRBJ2-5	CASSIRLAGQETQYF	TGTGCCAGCAGCATCAGACTAGCGGGACAAGAGACCCAGTACTTC
TRBV9	.	TRBD1	TRBJ2-2	CASSHKSGGANGELFF	TGTGCCAGCAGCCACAAGTCAGGGGGCGCCAACGGGGAGCTGTTTTTT